A selection of T cell receptor beta chains follows, all from one sample in a study of CD8 T cells in ankylosing spondylitis. TCRdb re-called the 5' RACE reads with MiXCR, one entry per CDR3 protein. The sample has some 330,000 distinct CDR3 sequences; 6.5% to 10% are singletons. The sequencing sample was made of blood, either unsorted or a sorted T cell fraction (not recorded which). Source of these receptors: a male donor with ankylosing spondylitis. Each CDR3 is given with its conserved first and last residue. A D gene is named only where the DNA matches it firmly. Where a row states a size, it is once, few, many or the class of an expanded clone; other rows omit it.

J | V | D | size | DNA | CDR3
TRBJ2-3 | TRBV29-1 | TRBD1 | . | TGCAGCGTGCGCCGGGACAGGGGGCCAGATACGCAGTATTTT | CSVRRDRGPDTQYF
TRBJ2-3 | TRBV9 | TRBD2 | many | TGTGCCAGCAGCAGTAGCGGGAGGGCCGCAGATACGCAGTATTTT | CASSSSGRAADTQYF
TRBJ2-6 | TRBV4-2 | . | few | TGTGCCAGCAGCCAAGCATCGGCTGGGGCCAACGTCCTGACTTTC | CASSQASAGANVLTF
TRBJ1-1 | TRBV12-3/TRBV12-4 | . | . | TGTGCCAGCAGTTTAAGTGTCAGTAAAGCTTTCTTT | CASSLSVSKAFF
TRBJ2-7 | TRBV5-1 | TRBD2 | . | TGCGCCAGCAGCTTCCGGCTAGCGGGGACGACCGGGTTCGAGCAGTACTTC | CASSFRLAGTTGFEQYF
TRBJ2-1 | TRBV2 | TRBD1 | . | TGTGCCAGCGCGACAGGGCGGCATGAGCAGTTCTTC | CASATGRHEQFF
TRBJ2-1 | TRBV7-6 | . | few | TGTGCCAGCAGCCAACCCAGGGGCCCCCTATACAATGAGCAGTTCTTC | CASSQPRGPLYNEQFF
TRBJ2-2 | TRBV12-5 | . | . | TGTGCTAGTGGTTTGGTACTCGGGACATTCTCGAACACCGGGGAGCTGTTTTTT | CASGLVLGTFSNTGELFF
TRBJ2-7 | TRBV6-2/TRBV6-3 | . | few | TGTGCCAGCAGTTACTCGTTGTCAGAACCTTCCTACGAGCAGTACTTC | CASSYSLSEPSYEQYF
TRBJ2-3 | TRBV29-1 | . | many | TGCAGCGCGGCCGGTACTCCCGAGACGCAGTATTTT | CSAAGTPETQYF
TRBJ2-4 | TRBV12-3/TRBV12-4 | TRBD2 | few | TGTGCCAGCAGTTCTCGGACTAGCGGGGTGCGAGCCAAAAACATTCAGTACTTC | CASSSRTSGVRAKNIQYF
TRBJ2-3 | TRBV12-3/TRBV12-4 | TRBD2 | . | TGTGCCAGCAGTTTGGGGGGGACCCGCACAGATACGCAGTATTTT | CASSLGGTRTDTQYF
TRBJ2-3 | TRBV5-1 | TRBD2 | . | TGCGCCAGCAGCTTGGCGACTAGCGGGAGTACAGATACGCAGTATTTT | CASSLATSGSTDTQYF
TRBJ2-3 | TRBV29-1 | TRBD2 | few | TGCAGCGTTGAAGTACTAGCGGGCACAGATACGCAGTATTTT | CSVEVLAGTDTQYF
TRBJ1-6 | TRBV20-1 | TRBD1 | few | TGCAGTGCTCCCCCCACTGTGGGACAGGGTAATTCACCCCTCCACTTT | CSAPPTVGQGNSPLHF
TRBJ1-2 | TRBV25-1 | . | . | TGTGCCAGCAGTGAATCTCGACATTTGGGCTACACCTTC | CASSESRHLGYTF
TRBJ2-1 | TRBV12-3/TRBV12-4 | . | many | TGTGCCAGCAGTTTCTCGCAGGGAGAGCAGTTCTTC | CASSFSQGEQFF
TRBJ2-2 | TRBV5-1 | . | . | TGCGCCAGCAGCTTGGCCAGGACGAACACCGGGGAGCTGTTTTTT | CASSLARTNTGELFF
TRBJ2-3 | TRBV5-1 | TRBD1 | few | TGCGCCAGCAGCGCTTCTCCGGGACAGTCGAGTTTGGGGCAGTATTTT | CASSASPGQSSLGQYF
TRBJ2-7 | TRBV20-1 | TRBD1 | . | TGCAGTGCCGGGACAGATACTTACGAGCAGTACTTC | CSAGTDTYEQYF
TRBJ2-5 | TRBV7-2 | . | . | TGTGCCAGCAGCTCCTCATACGGTGGCTGGGAGACCCAGTACTTC | CASSSSYGGWETQYF
TRBJ2-3 | TRBV28 | TRBD2 | many | TGTGCCAGCAGTCGGACTAGCGACGATACGCAGTATTTT | CASSRTSDDTQYF
TRBJ2-1 | TRBV20-1 | TRBD2 | few | TGCAGTGCTAGTGGGCCCTCGGGGGGGGACAATGAGCAGTTCTTC | CSASGPSGGDNEQFF
TRBJ2-7 | TRBV5-1 | TRBD1 | many | TGCGCCAGCAGCCTCCGGACAGGCTCTGACCGCTACGAGCAGTACTTC | CASSLRTGSDRYEQYF
TRBJ2-1 | TRBV7-9 | . | few | TGTGCCAGCAGCCACGATACTACCTCCTACAATGAGCAGTTCTTC | CASSHDTTSYNEQFF
TRBJ1-2 | TRBV4-3 | TRBD1 | few | TGCGCCAGCAGCTTTTCGACAGGGGACTATGGCTACACCTTC | CASSFSTGDYGYTF
TRBJ2-5 | TRBV3-1 | . | many | TGTGCCAGCAGCCACGGAAGGGGGTACAGGCTGGCGACCCAGTACTTC | CASSHGRGYRLATQYF
TRBJ1-1 | TRBV7-3 | TRBD1 | many | TGTGCCAGCAGCCTCGGACAGGAGAACACTGAAGCTTTCTTT | CASSLGQENTEAFF
TRBJ2-7 | TRBV14 | . | few | TGTGCCACCTCGGTCTTGGGGGAGCAGTACTTC | CATSVLGEQYF
TRBJ2-1 | TRBV7-3 | TRBD2 | . | TGTGCCAGCAGCCGGCTAGCGGGCCCCTACAATGAGCAGTTCTTC | CASSRLAGPYNEQFF
TRBJ2-1 | TRBV6-2/TRBV6-3 | . | . | TGTGCCAGCAGTTCCGTGAGGGGGGCCCCCTACAATGAGCAGTTCTTC | CASSSVRGAPYNEQFF
TRBJ2-1 | TRBV6-5 | . | . | TGTGCCAGCAGTTATGGACAGATCACCTACAATGAGCAGTTCTTC | CASSYGQITYNEQFF
TRBJ2-1 | TRBV5-1 | TRBD1 | . | TGCGCCAGCAGCCCACAGACAGGGTCGGTGTACAATGAGCAGTTCTTC | CASSPQTGSVYNEQFF
TRBJ2-7 | TRBV27 | . | . | TGTGCCAGCAGTTTAGAGGGAGTCGGTAGGGACGAGCAGTACTTC | CASSLEGVGRDEQYF
TRBJ1-4 | TRBV12-3/TRBV12-4 | . | . | TGTGCCAGCTCGCGAGGGGGGAATGAAAAACTGTTTTTT | CASSRGGNEKLFF
TRBJ2-1 | TRBV28 | . | . | TGTGCCAGTTTGTCGTGGAATGAGCAGTTCTTC | CASLSWNEQFF
TRBJ1-3 | TRBV7-8 | . | . | TGTGCCAGCAGCTTGAGACCCCGGCAGGGTGGAAACACCATATATTTT | CASSLRPRQGGNTIYF
TRBJ2-3 | TRBV6-4 | . | . | TGTGCCAGCAGCCCAACGTTGGGAGGCACAGATACGCAGTATTTT | CASSPTLGGTDTQYF
TRBJ2-7 | TRBV19 | . | . | TGTGCCAGTAGTAGCCCCCCGGCTAGCTCCGAGCAGTACTTC | CASSSPPASSEQYF
TRBJ2-1 | TRBV9 | TRBD2 | few | TGTGCCAGCAGCGCGACTAGCGGGAGGACAGGTGAGCAGTTCTTC | CASSATSGRTGEQFF
TRBJ1-4 | TRBV29-1 | . | many | TGCAGCGTTGAATTTGTCCCAGATGAAAAACTGTTTTTT | CSVEFVPDEKLFF
TRBJ2-3 | TRBV30 | TRBD2 | . | TGTGCCTGGAGAACTCTGGGACTAGCGGGAGTTACAGATACGCAGTATTTT | CAWRTLGLAGVTDTQYF